What follows is one TCR beta chain and its context. This CDR3 comprises 11 residues. The V gene lost 11 bases and the J gene lost 4 bases, with 11 bases spanning the gap. CDR1 and CDR2 (germline): WNHNN, SYGVQD (reference sequence). Sequenced by immunoSEQ multiplex PCR; TCRdb stores in-frame clones only, minus some. Among approximately 150,000 clones, 75% to 85% were seen once, and the ten largest hold about 5%. The data were taken from a study of blood T cell repertoires in COVID-19. The wider study: T cells, B-cell-depleted T cells, or PBMCs provided the cDNA or gDNA that served as material.

Specimen: peripheral blood. The chain recombines TRBV10-1 with TRBJ2-5; D is ambiguous. This sequence originates from a woman between 45 and 65 years old with acute or convalescent COVID-19. The CDR3 coding sequence is TGCGCCCGAAACACGGGAGAGACCCAGTACTTC. This sequence encodes CARNTGETQYF.